The 13 T cell receptor beta chains reported below all come from one sample, sequenced in a study of blood T cell repertoires in COVID-19. Assay used: immunoSEQ multiplex PCR; TCRdb lists only in-frame clones, some missing. This table holds approximately 170,000 clones, approximately 91% found once. Sequenced sample: peripheral blood. Receptor source: a man aged 18 to 35 with COVID-19, enrolled during active disease.

Written as DNA, the CDR3 is TGTGCCAGCAGCTTGGGTGGCGGGAGTCGCCACGAGCAGTACTTC. It specifies CASSLGGGSRHEQYF. This chain connects TRBV5-6 to TRBJ2-7; TRBD2 aligns across 7 bases. The CDR3 is 15 residues long. The V gene's germline CDR1 is SGHDT and CDR2 YYEEEE. V lost 0 bases, J lost 5 bases, and 8 bases stayed unmatched.

The chain uses TRBV6-5 and TRBJ2-7; 10 bases fit TRBD1. Unmatched junction bases numbered 6, after V lost 6 bases and J lost 1 base. Germline V lookup: CDR1 MNHEY, CDR2 SVGAGI. This CDR3 is built from 15 residues. CDR3 protein: CASRSGTGASYEQYF. In nucleotides, the CDR3 is TGTGCCAGCAGGTCCGGGACAGGGGCATCCTACGAGCAGTACTTC.

In its sample, this clone was seen once. V and J are TRBV10-1 and TRBJ2-7; 7 bases agree with TRBD1. This CDR3 has 15 residues. V lost 3 bases, J lost 2 bases, and 7 bases stayed unmatched. The germline CDR1 and CDR2 sequences are WNHNN and SYGVQD (reference sequence). For the CDR3, the DNA is TGCGCCAGCAGTGACCCCGGACAGGTTACCTACGAGCAGTACTTC. Amino acid sequence: CASSDPGQVTYEQYF.

V gene TRBV7-9 combines with J gene TRBJ1-1; D perhaps matches TRBD1 (5 bases). V was pared by 5 bases and J by 6 bases, with 16 bases between. The CDR3 runs to 14 residues. Germline CDR1 and CDR2: SEHNR and FQNEAQ (reference sequence). The CDR3 loop is CASSPSQGLSEAFF. CDR3 coding DNA: TGTGCCAGCAGCCCGAGTCAGGGACTCTCTGAAGCTTTCTTT.

The chain joins TRBV6-5 to TRBJ2-7, with 12 bases matching TRBD1. After removal of 6 bases from V and 9 bases from J, the junction contained 12 bases not matched to a gene. Per germline, CDR1 MNHEY and CDR2 SVGAGI. The CDR3 has 15 residues. CDR3 sequence reads: CASSQTGTGGAGQYF. Written as DNA, the CDR3 is TGTGCCAGCAGCCAGACCGGGACAGGGGGCGCCGGGCAGTACTTC.

The chain couples TRBV24-1 to TRBJ2-1, with 8 bases lining up with TRBD1. V gave up 2 bases and J gave up 7 bases; unmatched junction bases: 6. This CDR3 spans 15 amino acids. The germline V gene has CDR1 KGHDR and CDR2 SFDVKD. The CDR3 DNA sequence: TGTGCCACCAGTGATTGGGCAGGGGGCAAAAATGAGCAGTTCTTC. Translating it yields CATSDWAGGKNEQFF.

The V and J genes are TRBV13 and TRBJ1-6, with 8 nucleotides matching TRBD1. V dropped 6 bases and J dropped 11; count of bases not matched to a gene: 6. CDR3 size: 13 residues. The germline gives CDR1 PRHDT, CDR2 FYEKMQ (reference sequence). CDR3 sequence: CASSGQGDPPLHF. CDR3 nucleotide sequence: TGTGCCAGCAGTGGACAGGGTGATCCACCCCTCCACTTT.

The chain carries TRBV9 and TRBJ1-2; D remains ambiguous. In germline, CDR1 is SGDLS, CDR2 YYNGEE. The V gene lost 3 bases and the J gene lost 1 base, with 7 bases spanning the gap. This CDR3 is built from 13 residues. CDR3 sequence: CASSARDNYGYTF. The CDR3 nucleotides read TGTGCCAGCAGCGCCCGGGATAACTATGGCTACACCTTC.

V usage is TRBV6-6 and J usage is TRBJ2-3; D possibly corresponds to TRBD1 (5 bases). Germline values: CDR1 MNHNY, CDR2 SVGAGI (reference sequence). This CDR3 contains 13 residues. The V end lost 7 bases, the J end lost 9 bases, and 17 bases lay between the germline ends. The CDR3: CASTGRQLTTQYF. The CDR3 DNA reads TGTGCCAGCACCGGCCGACAGCTCACCACGCAGTATTTT.

This clone was seen just once. The chain employs TRBV12-3 or TRBV12-4 and TRBJ1-2, with D perhaps matching TRBD1 (5 bases). Trimming took off 4 bases at V and 6 bases at J, with 12 bases between the two ends. There are 13 residues in the CDR3. CDR3 amino acids: CASSSPGLHGYTF. Written as DNA, the CDR3 is TGTGCCAGCAGTTCCCCAGGGCTACATGGCTACACCTTC.

This clone showed up just once. The chain recombines TRBV6-2 or TRBV6-3 with TRBJ2-7; D is uncertain. This CDR3 is 15 amino acids long. Germline values: CDR1 MNHEY, CDR2 SVGEGT. The ends were cut back, 0 bases at V and 4 bases at J, with 13 bases in the middle. This CDR3 reads CASSYSARWAYEQYF. The CDR3 bases are TGTGCCAGCAGTTACTCAGCCCGGTGGGCTTACGAGCAGTACTTC.

This rearrangement joins TRBV4-3 to TRBJ1-2; 7 bases map to TRBD1. This CDR3 comprises 14 residues. Germline CDR1 and CDR2: LGHNA and YSLEER. V lost 2 bases, J lost 7 bases, and 7 bases stayed unmatched. The DNA for the CDR3 is TGCGCCAGCAGCCAAAAACAGGGGTTCCGTGGCTACACCTTC. It encodes CASSQKQGFRGYTF.

The chain carries TRBV6-5 and TRBJ2-2; 8 bases line up with TRBD1. From germline, CDR1 is MNHEY and CDR2 SVGAGI. The CDR3 is made up of 12 amino acids. V lost 6 bases to trimming and J lost 14 bases; unmatched junction nucleotides: 8. The CDR3 DNA follows: TGTGCCAGCAGCCGAGAGACAGGGGCTCTGTTTTTT. Translated, it gives CASSRETGALFF.